These 10 T cell receptor beta chains were sequenced from one sample in a study of shared clonotypes between healthy human individuals. It was CD45RO-negative cells, positively selected for CCR7, that made up naive CD8 cells, with terminally differentiated effector memory CD45RA+ cells excluded. Sequencing used immunoSEQ multiplex PCR; TCRdb keeps in-frame clones, though not all of them. The sample yields millions of clones, approximately 95% seen once. Sequencing was performed on naive CD8+ T cells sorted from blood. These receptors came from a man younger than 30 in good health.

On this clone itself: Other DNA sequences from this sample encode an identical CDR3 as well. This chain uses TRBV7-2 with TRBJ2-3; TRBD2 aligns across 7 bases. Germline V gene sequence: CDR1 SGHTA, CDR2 FQGNSA. CDR3 length equals 14 residues. After removal of 5 bases from V and 1 base from J, the junction contained 3 bases not matched to a gene. Here the CDR3 reads CASSLAGGTDTQYF. The CDR3 region has the DNA TGTGCCAGCAGCCTCGCGGGGGGCACAGATACGCAGTATTTT.

The chain joins TRBV27 to TRBJ2-5; D possibly corresponds to TRBD2 (6 bases). Germline loops: CDR1 MNHEY, CDR2 SMNVEV (reference sequence). This CDR3 has 17 amino acids. Trimming stripped 5 bases from V and 4 bases from J, with 23 bases between. This CDR3 is CASSVRGLQEVRETQYF. The DNA for the CDR3 is TGTGCCAGCAGTGTGCGGGGACTTCAAGAGGTACGAGAGACCCAGTACTTC.

J is TRBJ2-7 and V is TRBV5-4; D gene ambiguous. This CDR3 has 14 amino acids. V dropped 4 bases and J dropped 2 bases, with 13 bases sitting between them. Germline values: CDR1 SGHNT, CDR2 YYREEE (reference sequence). The CDR3: CASSHGPPPYEQYF. CDR3 coding DNA: TGTGCCAGCAGCCACGGACCCCCCCCCTACGAGCAGTACTTC.

J is TRBJ2-1 and V is TRBV28; no definite D call. This CDR3 spans 13 amino acids. V lost 6 bases, J lost 4 bases, and 10 bases lay in between. Germline CDR1 reads MDHEN; CDR2 reads SYDVKM. CDR3 in amino acids: CASRIGPYNEQFF. DNA of the CDR3: TGTGCCAGCAGAATCGGACCTTACAATGAGCAGTTCTTC. Looking up the rest from reference TRBV28 and TRBJ2-1 gives the full variable domain: DVKVTQSSRYLVKRTGEKVFLECVQDMDHENMFWYRQDPGLGLRLIYFSYDVKMKEKGDIPEGYSVSREKKERFSLILESASTNQTSMYLCASRIGPYNEQFFGPGTRLTVL.

The rearrangement uses TRBV6-5 and TRBJ2-2, with D unresolved. The CDR3 is made up of 13 amino acids. Trimming removed 4 bases from V and 6 bases from J, with 9 bases in between. Germline CDR1 and CDR2: MNHEY and SVGAGI. The CDR3 region is CASSSGFAGELFF. The CDR3 DNA is TGTGCCAGCAGTTCTGGGTTCGCCGGGGAGCTGTTTTTT.

The table lists this clone with a count of one. This chain connects TRBV6-5 to TRBJ2-7; 7 bases are a match to TRBD1. Germline CDR1 reads MNHEY; CDR2 reads SVGAGI. The V and J ends lost 2 bases and 6 bases, in that order; junction bases with no gene match: 7. The CDR3 contains 14 residues. The CDR3 is CASSYQQGNSEQYF. The CDR3, as DNA: TGTGCCAGCAGTTACCAACAGGGGAACAGCGAGCAGTACTTC.

The chain uses TRBV9 and TRBJ1-2; 7 bases are a match to TRBD1. The germline V gene has CDR1 SGDLS and CDR2 YYNGEE. This CDR3 is built from 17 residues. The V gene end was trimmed by 4 bases and the J gene end by 2 bases; junction bases not matched to a gene: 14. The CDR3 region has the DNA TGTGCCAGCAGCCTATTGGAAGGGGGCGTAAGCAACTATGGCTACACCTTC. This gives the protein CASSLLEGGVSNYGYTF.

The CDR3 reads CASSLTAIQGSTDTQYF. CDR3 DNA: TGCGCCAGCAGCTTGACGGCCATACAGGGGAGCACAGATACGCAGTATTTT. V usage is TRBV5-1 and J usage is TRBJ2-3; 7 nucleotides match TRBD1. The J segment lost 0 bases and the V segment lost 1 base, leaving 8 bases of the junction unmatched. Germline V lookup: CDR1 SGHRS, CDR2 YFSETQ. CDR3 length: 17 amino acids.

The chain has TRBV28 and TRBJ1-6, with D uncertain. This CDR3 region has 18 residues. Trimming removed 2 bases from V and 1 base from J, with 15 bases in between. Germline V gene sequence: CDR1 MDHEN, CDR2 SYDVKM. Here the CDR3 reads CASSLIRREKSYNSPLHF. The CDR3 DNA follows: TGTGCCAGCAGTTTAATCCGACGGGAAAAATCCTATAATTCACCCCTCCACTTT. Drawing the rest from reference TRBV28 and TRBJ1-6, the complete variable domain is DVKVTQSSRYLVKRTGEKVFLECVQDMDHENMFWYRQDPGLGLRLIYFSYDVKMKEKGDIPEGYSVSREKKERFSLILESASTNQTSMYLCASSLIRREKSYNSPLHFGNGTRLTVT.

This clone was seen once. J is TRBJ1-2 and V is TRBV21-1; the DNA was not compared with TRBD1, the D call given in the table. TRBV21-1 is described as a pseudogene. The CDR3 runs to 12 residues. The CDR3 coding sequence is TGTGCCAGCAGCAAAGGGGCCGATGGCTACACCTTC. Its protein is CASSKGADGYTF.